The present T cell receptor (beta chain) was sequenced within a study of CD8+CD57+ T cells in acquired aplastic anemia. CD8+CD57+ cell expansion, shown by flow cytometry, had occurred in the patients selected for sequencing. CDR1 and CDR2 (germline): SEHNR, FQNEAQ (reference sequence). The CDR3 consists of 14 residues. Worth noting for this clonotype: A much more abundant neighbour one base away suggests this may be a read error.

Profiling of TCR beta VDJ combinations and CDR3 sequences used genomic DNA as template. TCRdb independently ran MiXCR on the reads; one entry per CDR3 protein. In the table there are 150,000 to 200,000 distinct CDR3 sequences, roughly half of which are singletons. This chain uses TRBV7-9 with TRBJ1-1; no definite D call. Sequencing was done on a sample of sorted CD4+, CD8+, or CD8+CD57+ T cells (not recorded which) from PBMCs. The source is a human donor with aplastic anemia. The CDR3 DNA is TGTGCCAGCAGCAAATATCACACCAACACTGACGCTTTCTTT. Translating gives CASSKYHTNTDAFF.